This T cell receptor (beta chain) was identified in a study of shared clonotypes between healthy human individuals. Study in general: Each donor had three CD4 naive, three CD4 memory, two CD8 naive and one CD8 memory plate.

The study's findings and limits: Read depth was anticipated to influence clonotype sharing among donors.

In the naive CD8 group, cells lacked CD45RO and were positively selected for CCR7, so terminally differentiated effector memory CD45RA+ cells were left out. Recent vaccinations or acute infections were absent in the healthy HIV-negative adult donors. Trimming stripped 7 bases from V and 2 bases from J, with 9 bases between. The length of the CDR3 is 12 residues. Germline assignment: CDR1 SNHLY and CDR2 FYNNEI. As to this clone: What it binds is not known.

Sequencing was performed with immunoSEQ multiplex PCR; in TCRdb, only in-frame clones are kept and a portion is missing. The table includes hundreds of thousands of clones, 90% to 95% detected once. The source is a man aged 25 to 40 in good health. The chain recombines TRBV2 with TRBJ2-7; D perhaps matches TRBD1 (5 bases). The sequenced sample consisted of naive CD8+ T cells sorted from blood. The CDR3 loop is CASMDKAYEQYF. In DNA, the CDR3 is TGTGCCAGCATGGACAAAGCCTACGAGCAGTACTTC.